This T cell receptor (beta chain) was sequenced for a study of vaccination and CD4 T cells after COVID-19. Looking at the study overall: The cells in question were stimulated using overlapping spike peptides derived from SARS-CoV-2, HCoV-NL63, HCoV-OC43 and HCoV-229E.

This clonotype was recorded a few times. The antigen is not known. The treatment here: roughly 10-day PBMC culture with coronavirus spike peptide pools or control peptides (ViraFEST assay). The unexposed donor provided CD4+ T cells, which were taken before the COVID-19 pandemic (2011-2018). Scientists ran DNA taken from cultured CD4+ T cells through the Oncomine TCR Beta short-read assay for sequencing. Extraction of genomic DNA was performed on cultured CD4+ T cells. One entry per CDR3 protein results from TCRdb running MiXCR on the PCR reads. Of under 8,000 distinct CDR3 sequences in the sample, approximately 31% were seen once. The CDR3 contains 11 residues. V lost 1 base and J 9 bases, leaving 7 bases between the germline ends. Germline V gene lookup returns CDR1 MDHEN and CDR2 SYDVKM.

The gene calls are TRBV28 and TRBJ2-7; no clear D gene. The source is a human donor in good health. Sample: CD4+ T cells from blood, cultured in vitro. The CDR3 nucleotides are TGTGCCAGCAGTTTATACGCCGTGCAGTACTTC. Protein sequence: CASSLYAVQYF. Filled out from reference TRBV28 and TRBJ2-7, the complete variable domain reads DVKVTQSSRYLVKRTGEKVFLECVQDMDHENMFWYRQDPGLGLRLIYFSYDVKMKEKGDIPEGYSVSREKKERFSLILESASTNQTSMYLCASSLYAVQYFGPGTRLTVT.